This TCR beta chain emerged from a study of regulatory T cells in long-lasting Graves disease. Study-wide results and limits: Not thyroid tissue but only peripheral blood was studied. Those with persistent Graves' had less TCR diversity than newly diagnosed patients.

Comment on this clonotype: Its target is unknown. A much larger clonotype is one base distant, so this may be a read error.

The CDR3 length is 11 residues. Germline CDR1 is MDHEN and CDR2 is SYDVKM. The time point was: newly diagnosed GD, antithyroid drugs for less than 3 months. The authors made the TCR library using RNA they extracted from PBMCs. In building TCR beta libraries, iRepertoire HTBI primers were used together with Arm-PCR of CDR3 regions. TCRdb analysed the multiplex PCR reads with MiXCR anew, one entry per CDR3 protein. The sample includes 350,000 to 550,000 distinct CDR3 sequences, about a sixth of them seen just once. These sequences were also reported in another study, on T cells in Graves' hyperthyroidism and ophthalmopathy. That study reports: The HTBI primer set was used in a first-round RT-PCR of the TCR CDR3.

The chain combines TRBV28 with TRBJ1-2; D not certain. Sequenced material: peripheral blood mononuclear cells (PBMCs), taken at new diagnosis, from a patient treated with antithyroid drugs. This TCR came from a woman younger than 35 with Graves disease. Here the CDR3 DNA reads TGTGCCAGCAGCCGTAGCTATGGCTACGCCTTC. It translates to CASSRSYGYAF.